This T cell receptor beta chain was recorded in a study of neurological immune-mediated disorders. Overall study findings and caveats: There were no CDR3 amino acid sequences shared by expanded clones across subjects, a result suggesting private repertoires in all groups. Levels of TCR clonal expansion peaked in HTLV-1-associated myelopathy and reached their lowest in multiple sclerosis, under those of healthy controls.

The cDNA came from 5'RACE with 10-nucleotide random UMIs. Every sequencing run gave over 170 million TCR-beta sequences, taken from 15-18 subjects. One entry per CDR3 protein results from TCRdb running MiXCR on the 5' RACE reads. The sample shows approximately 50,000 distinct CDR3 sequences, under 13% of them seen only once. CDR3 length: 18 residues. V lost 6 bases and J lost 3; bases outside the gene matches: 18. This clonotype was picked up many times. Its antigen is currently unknown. The chain carries TRBV12-3 or TRBV12-4 and TRBJ2-7; 9 bases match TRBD1. The receptor was isolated from a man aged 70 or older with HTLV-1-associated myelopathy (HAM/TSP). The sequenced sample was PBMCs. Written as DNA, the CDR3 is TGTGCCAGCAGCCCTCGAGGAACCGGGACAGGGAAAATCTACGAGCAGTACTTC. Its protein is CASSPRGTGTGKIYEQYF.